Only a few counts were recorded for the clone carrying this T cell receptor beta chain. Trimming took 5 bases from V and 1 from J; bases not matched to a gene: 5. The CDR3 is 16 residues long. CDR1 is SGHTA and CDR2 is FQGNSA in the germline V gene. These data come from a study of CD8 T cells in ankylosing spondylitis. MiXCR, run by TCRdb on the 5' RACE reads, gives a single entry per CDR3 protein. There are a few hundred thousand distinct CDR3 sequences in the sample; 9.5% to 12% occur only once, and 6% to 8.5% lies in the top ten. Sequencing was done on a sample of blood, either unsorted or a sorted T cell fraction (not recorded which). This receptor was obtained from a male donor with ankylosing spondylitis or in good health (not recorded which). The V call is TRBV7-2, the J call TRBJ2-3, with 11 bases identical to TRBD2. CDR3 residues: CASSITSGGRTDTQYF. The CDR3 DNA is TGTGCCAGCAGCATCACTAGCGGGGGCCGCACAGATACGCAGTATTTT.